In this sample, the clone carrying this T cell receptor beta chain turned up a few times. Its matching antigen is unknown. V gave up 4 bases and J gave up 5 bases, with 14 bases separating them. Looked up from germline, CDR1 is SGHTA and CDR2 is FQGNSA. This CDR3 has 14 amino acids. This entry is derived from a study of T-cell memory formation after mild COVID-19. Study results and caveats: CD4+ contracting clones were mainly CM and EM; CD8+ ones, EMRA.

Constant-segment primers and 5'RACE yielded cDNA libraries for TCR alpha and TCR beta, each carrying sample barcodes and UMIs. TCRdb analysed the 5' RACE reads with MiXCR anew, one entry per CDR3 protein. Here the sample spans about 430,000 distinct CDR3 sequences, more than 15% being singletons. Sequencing was carried out using PBMCs or a T cell subset sorted from them (not recorded which). This TCR was recovered from a man between 18 and 29 years old who had mild COVID-19 (a few samples of this study predate the infection). Cell type and time point are not known. J is TRBJ2-5 and V is TRBV7-2; possible D gene TRBD2, 5 bases. CDR3 DNA sequence: TGTGCCAGCAGCTCCTCGGGGTTTGGGGAGACCCAGTACTTC. Translating it yields CASSSSGFGETQYF.